The rows below give T cell receptor beta chains drawn from one sample of a study of technical replicates of blood from a few donors. Assay used: immunoSEQ multiplex PCR; TCRdb lists only in-frame clones, some missing. The data hold tens of thousands of clones, with 94% observed a single time. The sample was T cells isolated from PBMCs. The receptors derive from a human donor in good health. Each CDR3 is given with its conserved first and last residue.

V: TRBV6-6; J: TRBJ1-1; CDR3: CASSLGQGWNTEAFF
V: TRBV10-1; J: TRBJ2-3; CDR3: CASSDELVGGTDTQYF
V: TRBV6-6; J: TRBJ2-3; CDR3: CASSHTDTQYF
V: TRBV13; J: TRBJ2-5; CDR3: CASSPTGEDGETQYF
V: TRBV5-5; J: TRBJ2-2; CDR3: CASRRVAGESGELFF
V: TRBV7-3; J: TRBJ1-1; CDR3: CASSPRGGGMNTEAFF
V: TRBV10-1; J: TRBJ2-2; CDR3: CASTLELNGELFF
V: TRBV5-5; J: TRBJ2-5; CDR3: CASSRLAGVFGETQYF
V: TRBV27; J: TRBJ2-7; CDR3: CASSWMRDGEQYF
V: TRBV18; J: TRBJ1-2; CDR3: CASSPPWTGGSYGYTF
V: TRBV5-1; J: TRBJ2-7; CDR3: CASSLGTPTPYEQYF
V: TRBV7-9; J: TRBJ2-2; CDR3: CASSLGLAGVTGELFF
V: TRBV19; J: TRBJ1-1; CDR3: CASSQWPSFTTEAFF
V: TRBV7-9; J: TRBJ1-4; CDR3: CASSLFLGGLNEKLFF
V: TRBV27; J: TRBJ2-7; CDR3: CASSLGLTVTYEQYF
V: TRBV28; J: TRBJ2-1; CDR3: CASRLARNEQFF
V: TRBV7-8; J: TRBJ2-1; CDR3: CASSKTGVYNEQFF
V: TRBV27; J: TRBJ2-1; CDR3: CASSLSRTFNEQFF
V: TRBV5-1; J: TRBJ1-4; CDR3: CASSMRDGPNEKLFF
V: TRBV7-7; J: TRBJ2-3; CDR3: CASSPSLAGGTDTQYF
V: TRBV5-1; J: TRBJ2-1; CDR3: CASSLTTGQGSPWEQFF
V: TRBV10-3; J: TRBJ1-2; CDR3: CATHQPLSIEDGYTF
V: TRBV6-6; J: TRBJ2-7; CDR3: CASTPASGNYEQYF
V: TRBV5-1; J: TRBJ1-6; CDR3: CASSLGATGDSPLHF
V: TRBV7-9; J: TRBJ1-5; CDR3: CASSTGGVQPQHF
V: TRBV6-1; J: TRBJ1-6; CDR3: CASSSGTGNSPLHF
V: TRBV7-9; J: TRBJ2-7; CDR3: CASSLPQGLGEQYF
V: TRBV19; J: TRBJ2-2; CDR3: CASTHAGGSWELFF
V: TRBV5-1; J: TRBJ2-3; CDR3: CASSSTSTDTQYF
V: TRBV6-5; J: TRBJ1-2; CDR3: CASSYFGSGVNYGYTF
V: TRBV5-1; J: TRBJ2-3; CDR3: CASSLEYRTDTQYF
V: TRBV6-5; J: TRBJ2-5; CDR3: CASISGETQYF
V: TRBV5-1; J: TRBJ1-2; CDR3: CASSAGQGIGYTF
V: TRBV7-8; J: TRBJ1-5; CDR3: CASTQEGVTTSNQPQHF
V: TRBV2; J: TRBJ1-5; CDR3: CASSLGRGRREDQPQHF
V: TRBV28; J: TRBJ2-7; CDR3: CASSFPFRGQSSYEQYF
V: TRBV19; J: TRBJ1-5; CDR3: CASCAVPGNQPQHF
V: TRBV7-9; J: TRBJ2-5; CDR3: CASSPSLGTSQETQYF
V: TRBV6-1; J: TRBJ1-2; CDR3: CASSEATGQNYGYTF
V: TRBV7-9; J: TRBJ2-7; CDR3: CASSSPLAGGPYEQYF
V: TRBV11-2; J: TRBJ2-1; CDR3: CASSLRARGFLYNEQFF
V: TRBV6-1; J: TRBJ1-1; CDR3: CASNWSGTEAFF
V: TRBV2; J: TRBJ2-4; CDR3: CASSDRGPSKNIQYF
V: TRBV19; J: TRBJ2-7; CDR3: CASSAPPRTSGAYEQYF
V: TRBV29-1; J: TRBJ2-1; CDR3: CSVEGELNEQFF